Sequencing of this T cell receptor (beta chain) was carried out in a study of OX40 agonist ivuxolimab in advanced cancers. Turning to the study itself: The study enrolled dose-escalation patients with hepatocellular carcinoma, melanoma, renal cell or head and neck cancer.

The study's findings and limits: Among expanded peripheral T cells, antigen specificity went undetermined. Some nonresponders likewise displayed low normalized T-cell clonal expansion.

V was cut by 9 bases and J by 2 bases, with 17 bases left in between. The CDR3 extends over 15 amino acids. Germline CDR1 is LNHDA and CDR2 is SQIVND (reference sequence). As regards this clone: Its antigen remains unidentified.

The method was immunoSEQ multiplex PCR; TCRdb's version includes in-frame clones alone and lacks a portion of them. The sample lists 95,000 to 150,000 clones, 75% to 90% occurring once. The gene calls are TRBV19 and TRBJ2-1; D ambiguous. The clonotype comes from an adult with an advanced solid tumor such as melanoma, head and neck, liver or kidney cancer. Sequenced here: CD4+ or CD8+ T cells sorted from blood, sampled in a trial of the OX40 agonist ivuxolimab. CDR3 bases: TGTGCCAGCAGTCCGGGCACCCAGCCCTACAATGAGCAGTTCTTC. Amino acids: CASSPGTQPYNEQFF.